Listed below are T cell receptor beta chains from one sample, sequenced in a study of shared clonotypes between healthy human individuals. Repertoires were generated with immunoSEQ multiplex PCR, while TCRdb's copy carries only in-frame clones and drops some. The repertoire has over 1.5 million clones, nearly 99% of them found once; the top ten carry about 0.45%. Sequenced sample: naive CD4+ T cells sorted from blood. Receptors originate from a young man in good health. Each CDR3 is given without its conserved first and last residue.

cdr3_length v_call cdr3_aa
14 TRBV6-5 ASSYSIGLAGDGQF
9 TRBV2 ATSDTDTQY
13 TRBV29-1 SVADSPSSGNTIY
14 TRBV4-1 ASSQDGQAYSYEQY
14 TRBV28 ASSSPDRGRYNEQF
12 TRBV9 ASSVDGVYNEQF
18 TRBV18 ASSRLMAGSSNEPGNVLT
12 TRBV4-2 ASSSSTGGYEQY
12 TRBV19 ASNYRQGYNEQF
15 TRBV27 ASSLYVVGGQTYEQY
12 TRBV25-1 ASSDWDRGEKLF
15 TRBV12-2 ASRLLICGGNTGELF
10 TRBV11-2 ASSLLRETQY
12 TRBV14 ASSQEVRSSEQY
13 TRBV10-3 AIRTPGLATYEQY
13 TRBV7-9 ASSLGVLRDTEAF
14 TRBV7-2 ASSRGLAGGTGELF
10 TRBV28 GIWSLNYGYT
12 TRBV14 ASSVLSGANVLT
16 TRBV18 ASSPYAQSTGAIYEQY
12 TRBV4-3 ASSQDTQYNEQF
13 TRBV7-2 ASSLLGQGNEKLF
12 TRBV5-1 ASSLWTESTEAF
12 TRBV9 ASGTSGSADTQY
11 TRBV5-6 ASSLVQDNEQF
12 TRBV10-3 AISEGTGNQPQH
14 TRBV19 ASSTPTGTDEETQY
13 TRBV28 ASSFLGRRTDTQY
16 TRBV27 ASKPRAAETSSGNTIY
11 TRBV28 ASSLHRDQPQH
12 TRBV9 ASSVAGMSYEQY
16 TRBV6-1 ASSALSGTGRYAGELF
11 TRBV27 ASSLRTGHTQY
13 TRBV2 ASIAGEGLGETQY
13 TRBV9 ASSGPGTGISEQY
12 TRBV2 ASSELTGGDTQY
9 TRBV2 ASSYSDTQY
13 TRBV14 ASSQARPSGNTIY
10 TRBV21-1 ANLTENTEAF
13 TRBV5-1 ASSLQGVGYNEQF
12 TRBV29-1 SVVGGDLYNEQF
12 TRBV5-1 ASSWTSGSYEQY
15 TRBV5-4 ASSLAGGGVSRDTQY
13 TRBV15 ATSRDGQGTDTQY
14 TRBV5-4 ASSGGKTGTNYGYT
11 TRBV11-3 ASSFGQGYEQY
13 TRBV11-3 ASSTTSGSYNEQF
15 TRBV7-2 ASRDHRGGSSYNEQF
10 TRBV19 ASSITGYGYT
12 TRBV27 ASSLGQGPYEQY
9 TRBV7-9 ASSSRSEQF
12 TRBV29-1 SVEADTRTDEQF
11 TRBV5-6 ASSPLPRETQY
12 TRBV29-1 SVKETTSTDTQY
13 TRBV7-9 ASSLGRQDGEKLF
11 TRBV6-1 ASTETGVGTQY
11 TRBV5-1 ASSLGGGTEAF
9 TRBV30 AWTVLTEAF
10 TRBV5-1 ASSGLYHEQY
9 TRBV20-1 SASSGRGYT